The 3 T cell receptor beta chains listed next were all sequenced from one sample in a study of blood T cells in healthy people across ages. Then a second PCR, running roughly 7 to 12 cycles, was carried out with a sample-barcoded 5' primer and a J-beta primer mix. TCRdb itself ran the 5' RACE reads through MiXCR, one entry per CDR3 protein. The sample holds approximately 2,000,000 distinct CDR3 sequences, around 42% seen once. Material: blood. These receptors all stem from a human donor in good health.

The J gene is TRBJ2-6, the V gene TRBV5-1; a weak D match, TRBD1 (6 bases). This CDR3 contains 14 residues. The V gene lost 3 bases and the J gene lost 10 bases, with 14 bases spanning the gap. The germline V gene has CDR1 SGHRS and CDR2 YFSETQ. The CDR3, as DNA: TGCGCCAGCAGCTCCACCGGGACACTTAACGTCCTGACTTTC. It translates to CASSSTGTLNVLTF. Complete variable domain (other parts from reference TRBV5-1 and TRBJ2-6): KAGVTQTPRYLIKTRGQQVTLSCSPISGHRSVSWYQQTPGQGLQFLFEYFSETQRNKGNFPGRFSGRQFSNSRSEMNVSTLELGDSALYLCASSSTGTLNVLTFGAGSRLTVL.

The chain combines TRBV7-9 with TRBJ1-1; tentative D call: TRBD1 (5 bases). Germline CDR1 and CDR2: SEHNR and FQNEAQ (reference sequence). CDR3 length: 17 amino acids. V lost 3 bases and J lost 3, with 20 bases in between. This CDR3 reads CASSFQGAGKLDTEAFF. DNA for the CDR3: TGTGCCAGCAGCTTTCAAGGGGCAGGTAAATTGGACACTGAAGCTTTCTTT.

J is TRBJ2-7 and V is TRBV20-1; unclear D gene. The germline V gene encodes CDR1 DFQATT and CDR2 SNEGSKA (reference sequence). The CDR3 has 12 residues. V lost 6 bases, J lost 2 bases, and 11 bases lay in between. The CDR3 reads CSAADGPYEQYF. As DNA, the CDR3 is TGCAGTGCCGCGGACGGACCCTACGAGCAGTACTTC.